These T cell receptor beta chains were read from a single sample in a study of shared clonotypes between healthy human individuals. Measured with immunoSEQ multiplex PCR; TCRdb has only the in-frame clones, and not every one. The sample holds about 2,100,000 clones, 85% to 95% seen once. Sequenced: naive CD8+ T cells from PBMCs. The receptors were sampled from a man aged 18 to 30 in good health. Some clones in this sample may be carry-over from other donors' samples. The CDR3 runs from the conserved cysteine through the conserved F or W. Fields, in order: clone size, V gene, D gene, J gene, CDR3 protein, CDR3 DNA. D genes are given only for firm matches. The size entry is marked missing in some rows and otherwise reads once, few, many or a size class.

clone_size: -; v_call: TRBV14; d_call: -; j_call: TRBJ2-7; cdr3_aa: CASSQMAGSTYEQYF; cdr3_nt: TGTGCCAGCAGCCAAATGGCCGGGTCAACCTACGAGCAGTACTTC
clone_size: -; v_call: TRBV30; d_call: TRBD2; j_call: TRBJ2-7; cdr3_aa: CAWSVGSGSGEQYF; cdr3_nt: TGTGCCTGGAGTGTAGGTAGCGGGAGCGGTGAGCAGTACTTC
clone_size: -; v_call: TRBV7-9; d_call: -; j_call: TRBJ1-4; cdr3_aa: CASSLGVGINEKLFF; cdr3_nt: TGTGCCAGCAGCTTGGGGGTCGGGATAAATGAAAAACTGTTTTTT
clone_size: -; v_call: TRBV11-2; d_call: -; j_call: TRBJ1-1; cdr3_aa: CASTQPDGLVAEAFF; cdr3_nt: TGTGCCAGCACCCAGCCAGACGGGTTGGTTGCTGAAGCTTTCTTT
clone_size: -; v_call: TRBV11-3; d_call: -; j_call: TRBJ1-1; cdr3_aa: CASSPPRFTRDTEAFF; cdr3_nt: TGTGCCAGCAGCCCGCCTCGTTTCACGCGGGACACTGAAGCTTTCTTT
clone_size: -; v_call: TRBV4-1; d_call: -; j_call: TRBJ2-1; cdr3_aa: CASSNRDYNEQFF; cdr3_nt: TGCGCCAGCAGCAACCGGGACTACAATGAGCAGTTCTTC
clone_size: once; v_call: TRBV5-6; d_call: -; j_call: TRBJ1-1; cdr3_aa: CASSTGMSPGRNTEAFF; cdr3_nt: TGTGCCAGCAGCACCGGGATGTCCCCAGGCCGGAACACTGAAGCTTTCTTT
clone_size: -; v_call: TRBV19; d_call: -; j_call: TRBJ1-4; cdr3_aa: CASSIPRTNEKLFF; cdr3_nt: TGTGCCAGTAGTATACCCAGAACTAATGAAAAACTGTTTTTT
clone_size: -; v_call: TRBV11-2; d_call: -; j_call: TRBJ2-7; cdr3_aa: CASSLVWVRDGETYEQYF; cdr3_nt: TGTGCCAGCAGCTTAGTGTGGGTGAGGGACGGTGAAACGTACGAGCAGTACTTC
clone_size: -; v_call: TRBV9; d_call: -; j_call: TRBJ1-5; cdr3_aa: CASSVGGGSQPQHF; cdr3_nt: TGTGCCAGCAGCGTAGGGGGGGGAAGTCAGCCCCAGCATTTT
clone_size: -; v_call: TRBV28; d_call: -; j_call: TRBJ1-2; cdr3_aa: CASRLGRFNYGYTF; cdr3_nt: TGTGCCAGCAGACTGGGCCGTTTTAACTATGGCTACACCTTC
clone_size: few; v_call: TRBV27; d_call: -; j_call: TRBJ1-1; cdr3_aa: CASSLTAGPDTEAFF; cdr3_nt: TGTGCCAGCAGTTTAACGGCAGGGCCCGACACTGAAGCTTTCTTT
clone_size: -; v_call: TRBV10-1; d_call: -; j_call: TRBJ2-2; cdr3_aa: CASSSAAGELFF; cdr3_nt: TGCGCCAGCAGTTCAGCAGCCGGGGAGCTGTTTTTT
clone_size: -; v_call: TRBV6-6; d_call: -; j_call: TRBJ2-2; cdr3_aa: CASSYSGTRTAGELFF; cdr3_nt: TGTGCCAGCAGTTACTCCGGGACCCGAACGGCCGGGGAGCTGTTTTTT
clone_size: once; v_call: TRBV7-8; d_call: TRBD1; j_call: TRBJ1-5; cdr3_aa: CASSVPGQGLYSNQPQHF; cdr3_nt: TGTGCCAGCAGTGTTCCGGGACAGGGGCTCTATAGCAATCAGCCCCAGCATTTT
clone_size: -; v_call: TRBV27; d_call: TRBD2; j_call: TRBJ2-1; cdr3_aa: CASSPTSGGDNEQFF; cdr3_nt: TGTGCCAGCAGCCCAACTAGCGGGGGTGACAATGAGCAGTTCTTC
clone_size: -; v_call: TRBV30; d_call: -; j_call: TRBJ2-5; cdr3_aa: CAWRFLGETQYF; cdr3_nt: TGTGCCTGGAGGTTCCTAGGAGAGACCCAGTACTTC
clone_size: -; v_call: TRBV27; d_call: -; j_call: TRBJ1-2; cdr3_aa: CASSLQGILDYGYTF; cdr3_nt: TGTGCCAGCAGTTTGCAGGGGATTCTGGACTATGGCTACACCTTC
clone_size: -; v_call: TRBV13; d_call: -; j_call: TRBJ2-5; cdr3_aa: CASSLGLSMEPQYF; cdr3_nt: TGTGCCAGCAGCTTAGGCCTTAGTATGGAACCCCAGTACTTC
clone_size: -; v_call: TRBV25-1; d_call: TRBD2; j_call: TRBJ2-4; cdr3_aa: CASSEFGAGVNIQYF; cdr3_nt: TGTGCCAGCAGTGAATTCGGAGCGGGAGTTAACATTCAGTACTTC
clone_size: -; v_call: TRBV29-1; d_call: TRBD2; j_call: TRBJ2-7; cdr3_aa: CSVATSGLSYEQYF; cdr3_nt: TGCAGCGTTGCGACTAGCGGGCTCTCCTACGAGCAGTACTTC
clone_size: -; v_call: TRBV5-1; d_call: TRBD2; j_call: TRBJ2-7; cdr3_aa: CASSLPQAGADYEQYF; cdr3_nt: TGCGCCAGCAGCTTGCCGCAGGCGGGAGCCGACTACGAGCAGTACTTC
clone_size: -; v_call: TRBV6-5; d_call: -; j_call: TRBJ2-1; cdr3_aa: CASSYSIGETSNEQFF; cdr3_nt: TGTGCCAGCAGTTACTCTATCGGGGAGACTAGCAATGAGCAGTTCTTC
clone_size: -; v_call: TRBV28; d_call: TRBD2; j_call: TRBJ2-7; cdr3_aa: CASSLFLSGISYEQYF; cdr3_nt: TGTGCCAGCAGTTTATTTCTTAGCGGGATCTCCTACGAGCAGTACTTC
clone_size: -; v_call: TRBV6-5; d_call: -; j_call: TRBJ2-2; cdr3_aa: CASSYGRHQNTGELFF; cdr3_nt: TGTGCCAGCAGTTACGGGCGACACCAGAACACCGGGGAGCTGTTTTTT
clone_size: -; v_call: TRBV4-1; d_call: -; j_call: TRBJ1-2; cdr3_aa: CASSQDVLRDTYGYTF; cdr3_nt: TGCGCCAGCAGCCAAGATGTTTTGCGGGACACCTATGGCTACACCTTC
clone_size: -; v_call: TRBV5-1; d_call: -; j_call: TRBJ1-1; cdr3_aa: CASSGGPEATEAFF; cdr3_nt: TGCGCCAGCAGCGGGGGACCCGAGGCCACTGAAGCTTTCTTT
clone_size: -; v_call: TRBV4-3; d_call: -; j_call: TRBJ2-1; cdr3_aa: CASTPGVGYNEQFF; cdr3_nt: TGCGCCAGCACCCCGGGCGTGGGGTACAATGAGCAGTTCTTC
clone_size: once; v_call: TRBV7-2; d_call: -; j_call: TRBJ1-1; cdr3_aa: CASSFEGDTEAFF; cdr3_nt: TGTGCCAGCAGCTTCGAAGGGGACACTGAAGCTTTCTTT
clone_size: -; v_call: TRBV29-1; d_call: -; j_call: TRBJ2-1; cdr3_aa: CSVDTGSYNEQFF; cdr3_nt: TGCAGCGTTGACACAGGGTCCTACAATGAGCAGTTCTTC
clone_size: -; v_call: TRBV25-1; d_call: -; j_call: TRBJ2-1; cdr3_aa: CASSEWGSEVYNEQFF; cdr3_nt: TGTGCCAGCAGTGAATGGGGTAGCGAGGTCTACAATGAGCAGTTCTTC
clone_size: -; v_call: TRBV7-6; d_call: TRBD1; j_call: TRBJ1-1; cdr3_aa: CASSLGPGGRSDTEAFF; cdr3_nt: TGTGCCAGCAGCTTAGGTCCAGGGGGTAGGTCTGACACTGAAGCTTTCTTT
clone_size: -; v_call: TRBV27; d_call: -; j_call: TRBJ2-7; cdr3_aa: CASSLGQVALEQYF; cdr3_nt: TGTGCCAGCAGTTTAGGGCAGGTGGCCCTCGAGCAGTACTTC
clone_size: -; v_call: TRBV29-1; d_call: TRBD1; j_call: TRBJ1-2; cdr3_aa: CSVEDWGGRGNYGYTF; cdr3_nt: TGCAGCGTTGAAGATTGGGGTGGCAGGGGGAATTATGGCTACACCTTC
clone_size: -; v_call: TRBV5-1; d_call: -; j_call: TRBJ2-5; cdr3_aa: CASSLGQGPQETQYF; cdr3_nt: TGCGCCAGCAGCTTGGGGCAGGGGCCACAAGAGACCCAGTACTTC
clone_size: -; v_call: TRBV11-2; d_call: TRBD2; j_call: TRBJ2-2; cdr3_aa: CASSPRREGRTGELFF; cdr3_nt: TGTGCCAGCAGCCCGAGACGGGAGGGTCGCACCGGGGAGCTGTTTTTT
clone_size: -; v_call: TRBV7-9; d_call: -; j_call: TRBJ2-3; cdr3_aa: CASSLEGAIWSTDTQYF; cdr3_nt: TGTGCCAGCAGCTTAGAAGGGGCGATTTGGAGCACAGATACGCAGTATTTT
clone_size: -; v_call: TRBV27; d_call: -; j_call: TRBJ2-7; cdr3_aa: CASSVRGPYEQYF; cdr3_nt: TGTGCCAGCAGCGTACGGGGTCCCTACGAGCAGTACTTC
clone_size: -; v_call: TRBV25-1; d_call: -; j_call: TRBJ2-7; cdr3_aa: CASSDFVSSYEQYF; cdr3_nt: TGTGCCAGCAGTGACTTTGTTTCGAGCTACGAGCAGTACTTC
clone_size: -; v_call: TRBV5-1; d_call: -; j_call: TRBJ2-7; cdr3_aa: CASSSGLGRGYEQYF; cdr3_nt: TGCGCCAGCAGCTCGGGGCTGGGGCGAGGGTACGAGCAGTACTTC
clone_size: few; v_call: TRBV7-2; d_call: TRBD1; j_call: TRBJ1-2; cdr3_aa: CASSSRDRDGYTF; cdr3_nt: TGTGCCAGCAGCTCCCGGGACAGGGATGGCTACACCTTC
clone_size: -; v_call: TRBV27; d_call: -; j_call: TRBJ2-1; cdr3_aa: CASSLEHSYNEQFF; cdr3_nt: TGTGCCAGCAGTTTAGAGCACTCCTACAATGAGCAGTTCTTC
clone_size: -; v_call: TRBV4-1; d_call: TRBD1; j_call: TRBJ2-1; cdr3_aa: CASSLPAGLTGGVGNEQFF; cdr3_nt: TGCGCCAGCAGCTTACCCGCGGGGTTGACAGGGGGCGTAGGTAATGAGCAGTTCTTC
clone_size: -; v_call: TRBV7-9; d_call: -; j_call: TRBJ2-1; cdr3_aa: CASISSLSYNEQFF; cdr3_nt: TGTGCCAGCATCAGTTCCTTATCCTACAATGAGCAGTTCTTC
clone_size: -; v_call: TRBV19; d_call: -; j_call: TRBJ2-1; cdr3_aa: CASSTQFIGEQFF; cdr3_nt: TGTGCCAGTAGCACCCAATTTATCGGTGAGCAGTTCTTC
clone_size: -; v_call: TRBV27; d_call: -; j_call: TRBJ1-4; cdr3_aa: CASSSVFPPTEGNEKLFF; cdr3_nt: TGTGCCAGCAGTTCCGTTTTCCCCCCGACGGAAGGTAATGAAAAACTGTTTTTT
clone_size: -; v_call: TRBV10-3; d_call: TRBD2; j_call: TRBJ2-7; cdr3_aa: CAISGSGRAYEQYF; cdr3_nt: TGTGCCATCAGTGGTAGCGGGAGGGCCTACGAGCAGTACTTC
clone_size: -; v_call: TRBV4-3; d_call: -; j_call: TRBJ2-1; cdr3_aa: CASSHQEERNEQFF; cdr3_nt: TGCGCCAGCAGCCACCAGGAGGAACGCAATGAGCAGTTCTTC
clone_size: once; v_call: TRBV29-1; d_call: TRBD2; j_call: TRBJ2-1; cdr3_aa: CSVEKAGVSYNEQFF; cdr3_nt: TGCAGCGTTGAGAAAGCGGGAGTTTCCTACAATGAGCAGTTCTTC
clone_size: -; v_call: TRBV5-4; d_call: -; j_call: TRBJ1-2; cdr3_aa: CASSLGPGRGSNYGYTF; cdr3_nt: TGTGCCAGCAGCTTGGGCCCGGGGCGGGGATCAAACTATGGCTACACCTTC
clone_size: -; v_call: TRBV6-1; d_call: -; j_call: TRBJ2-7; cdr3_aa: CASSEVGTGYEQYF; cdr3_nt: TGTGCCAGCAGTGAAGTCGGGACGGGCTACGAGCAGTACTTC
clone_size: -; v_call: TRBV14; d_call: TRBD2; j_call: TRBJ2-7; cdr3_aa: CASSQDLGLAGLDEQYF; cdr3_nt: TGTGCCAGCAGCCAAGATCTAGGACTAGCGGGATTAGACGAGCAGTACTTC
clone_size: -; v_call: TRBV6-1; d_call: -; j_call: TRBJ2-5; cdr3_aa: CASSEFVASIPKETQYF; cdr3_nt: TGTGCCAGCAGTGAATTCGTCGCATCAATCCCTAAAGAGACCCAGTACTTC
clone_size: -; v_call: TRBV30; d_call: TRBD2; j_call: TRBJ2-3; cdr3_aa: CAWSETSGRFTDTQYF; cdr3_nt: TGTGCCTGGAGTGAGACTAGCGGGCGATTCACAGATACGCAGTATTTT